These 3 T cell receptor beta chains originate from one sample sequenced in a study of response to subunit inactivated influenza vaccine. Each CDR3 protein is one row after TCRdb ran MiXCR on the RT-PCR reads. Of roughly 700,000 distinct CDR3 sequences in the sample, 14% were seen once. The source was PBMCs from blood, collected around 14 days before vaccination. The receptors come from a man aged 50-59 years who received an inactivated influenza vaccine.

The chain combines TRBV5-1 with TRBJ2-3; 7 bases map to TRBD2. With 5 bases clipped from V and 0 bases from J, the junction kept 6 bases outside the gene matches. CDR1 and CDR2 from the germline V gene are SGHRS and YFSETQ. This CDR3 has 15 residues. CDR3 DNA: TGCGCCAGCAGACCGGCTAGCGGTAGCACAGATACGCAGTATTTT. This sequence encodes CASRPASGSTDTQYF.

This clonotype was observed many times. This sequence joins TRBV5-1 and TRBJ1-1; perhaps TRBD1 as D (5 bases). The germline CDR1 and CDR2 sequences are SGHRS and YFSETQ. The V end was cut by 4 bases, the J end by 2 bases, with 15 bases between. This CDR3 comprises 15 residues. CDR3 DNA sequence: TGCGCCAGCAGCCCCCTGGTGGGGACTAACACTGAAGCTTTCTTT. It specifies CASSPLVGTNTEAFF.

In this sample, this clonotype turned up a few times. The chain employs TRBV7-2 and TRBJ1-1; no reliable D call. The germline gives CDR1 SGHTA, CDR2 FQGNSA. V gave up 1 base and J gave up 6 bases, with 12 bases separating them. CDR3 length: 14 amino acids. The CDR3 here is CASSLDPVSPEAFF. The CDR3 DNA reads as TGTGCCAGCAGCTTAGATCCCGTGTCCCCTGAAGCTTTCTTT.